The clone carrying this TCR beta chain has just one count. Its antigen remains unknown. This related bone marrow graft donor gave peripheral blood on the day of marrow donation. The CDR3 sequence is 17 residues long. J gave up 0 bases and V 2 bases, and 8 bases lay outside the gene matches. CDR1 is SGHTA and CDR2 is FQGTGA in the germline V gene. The source of the sample is a study of T cells after posttransplantation cyclophosphamide. Generated by immunoSEQ multiplex PCR, the TCRdb table keeps only in-frame clones and is missing some. Among some 54,000 clones listed, 85% to 95% were seen once. Overall study findings and caveats: Donor-recipient repertoire similarity was low at 1-2 months, rising over year one.

The rearrangement uses TRBV7-3 and TRBJ2-7, with 9 bases fitting TRBD1. This receptor was taken from a young woman in good health and a related stem cell transplant donor. The sequenced material came from PBMCs. The CDR3 loop is CASSLEAGQGRSYEQYF. For the CDR3, the DNA is TGTGCCAGCAGCTTAGAGGCCGGACAGGGGCGCTCCTACGAGCAGTACTTC.